These 26 T cell receptor beta chains originate from one sample sequenced in a study of T cell repertoires in cytomegalovirus infection. Each CDR3 protein is one row after TCRdb ran MiXCR on the reads. This sample has about 400,000 distinct CDR3 sequences; about a sixth occur once, and the top ten carry 8.7%. Sequencing used PBMCs. The source of these receptors is a human donor in good health (CMV status not recorded). Some clones in this sample may be carry-over from other donors' samples.

This clonotype has ten or more counts. V is TRBV7-2 and J is TRBJ1-1; D unresolved. V was cut by 4 bases and J by 4 bases, with 10 bases left in between. The CDR3 totals 13 residues. CDR1 SGHTA and CDR2 FQGNSA come from the germline V gene. Written as DNA, the CDR3 is TGTGCCAGCAGCTCTTATGCCGGCACTGAAGCTTTCTTT. As protein: CASSSYAGTEAFF.

A few counts support this clonotype. This chain connects TRBV18 to TRBJ2-5; possible D gene TRBD1, 5 bases. Per the germline V gene, CDR1 is KGHSH and CDR2 is LQKENI. Trimming took 4 bases from V and 5 from J, leaving 17 bases between them. CDR3 size: 15 residues. The CDR3 here is CASSQTQGLGETQYF. CDR3 in DNA: TGTGCCAGCTCACAAACTCAGGGATTGGGGGAGACCCAGTACTTC.

This clonotype has ten or more counts. J is TRBJ2-7 and V is TRBV7-8; D call uncertain. The germline V and J ends were trimmed by 5 bases and 2 bases, with 7 bases remaining between them. This CDR3 is built from 12 residues. Germline CDR1 and CDR2: SGHVS and FQNEAQ. The CDR3, as DNA: TGTGCCAGCAGCCTAGGCACCTACGAGCAGTACGTC. Translating gives CASSLGTYEQYV.

This clonotype was seen repeatedly, ten times or more. The chain links TRBV7-2 to TRBJ2-7, with D maybe TRBD2 (5 bases). V was cut by 5 bases and J by 0 bases, with 5 bases left in between. This CDR3 contains 12 residues. The V gene's germline CDR1 is SGHTA and CDR2 FQGNSA. CDR3 nucleotide sequence: TGTGCCAGCAGCCGGGGCTCCTACGAGCAGTACTTC. It translates to CASSRGSYEQYF.

This chain uses TRBV12-5 with TRBJ2-2; 12 bases are shared with TRBD2. V lost 6 bases to trimming and J lost 7 bases; unmatched junction nucleotides: 9. This CDR3 has 16 residues. The germline CDR1 and CDR2 sequences are LGHNT and FRNRAP. The CDR3 nucleotides are TGTGCTAGTGGCAAAGGACTAGCGGGACCGGTCGGGGAGCTGTTTTTT. Its translation is CASGKGLAGPVGELFF.

This clonotype has just a few counts. This rearrangement joins TRBV20-1 to TRBJ2-1; 10 bases agree with TRBD1. The CDR3 totals 13 residues. The germline V gene has CDR1 DFQATT and CDR2 SNEGSKA (reference sequence). The J segment lost 8 bases and the V segment lost 4 bases, leaving 5 bases of the junction unmatched. This CDR3 is CSAIDRGRDEQFF. For the CDR3, the DNA is TGCAGTGCTATAGACAGGGGGCGGGATGAGCAGTTCTTC.

This clonotype has only a few counts. V gene TRBV7-8 combines with J gene TRBJ2-7; tentatively, D is TRBD1 (5 bases). This CDR3 comprises 16 residues. V lost 2 bases and J lost 4, with 18 bases in between. Looked up from germline, CDR1 is SGHVS and CDR2 is FQNEAQ. The CDR3, as DNA: TGTGCCAGCAGCTTAAGGCCCAGGGCACGTCCGTACGAGCAGTACTTC. This translates into CASSLRPRARPYEQYF.

In DNA, the CDR3 is TGTGCCAGTGGGTCGTCTAGCGGGAGCCCTCAAGAGACCCAGTACTTC. This codes for CASGSSSGSPQETQYF. The rearrangement links TRBV2 to TRBJ2-5; 10 nucleotides agree with TRBD2. CDR1 and CDR2 from the germline V gene are SNHLY and FYNNEI. CDR3 length equals 16 residues. With V trimmed by 9 bases and J by 2 bases, 12 bases remained unmatched. Based on the CDR3 plus reference TRBV2 and TRBJ2-5, the full variable domain is EPEVTQTPSHQVTQMGQEVILRCVPISNHLYFYWYRQILGQKVEFLVSFYNNEISEKSEIFDDQFSVERPDGSNFTLKIRSTKLEDSAMYFCASGSSSGSPQETQYFGPGTRLLVL.

This CDR3 reads CASSGETGGGTGYTF. The CDR3 nucleotides are TGTGCCAGCAGCGGGGAAACAGGGGGCGGAACGGGCTACACCTTC. The chain combines TRBV5-6 with TRBJ1-2; 9 bases are a match to TRBD1. Losses at the gene ends were 4 bases for V and 8 bases for J; bases not matched to a gene: 12. The CDR3 loop spans 15 amino acids. Looked up from germline, CDR1 is SGHDT and CDR2 is YYEEEE.

This chain uses TRBV20-1 with TRBJ1-6; D gene unclear. Trimming removed 6 bases from V and 0 bases from J, with 12 bases in between. From germline, CDR1 is DFQATT and CDR2 SNEGSKA (reference sequence). This CDR3 is built from 15 residues. The CDR3, as DNA: TGCAGTGCCGAAGATCAGAGCTCCTATAATTCACCCCTCCACTTT. Translating it yields CSAEDQSSYNSPLHF.

The chain is built from TRBV29-1 and TRBJ1-1; D ambiguous. V lost 5 bases to trimming and J lost 4 bases, with 5 bases between them. This CDR3 spans 10 amino acids. CDR1 is SQVTM and CDR2 is ANQGSEA in the germline V gene. The DNA for the CDR3 is TGCAGCGTTATAGGCACTGAAGCTTTCTTT. Its protein product is CSVIGTEAFF.

This clonotype has more than one count but fewer than ten. CDR3 loop: CASSFFISGETQYF. CDR3 DNA sequence: TGTGCCAGCAGTTTCTTCATCAGCGGGGAGACCCAGTACTTC. This chain connects TRBV6-2 or TRBV6-3 to TRBJ2-5, with D perhaps matching TRBD2 (6 bases). Trimming cost V 4 bases and J 5 bases, with 14 bases left between them. Germline CDR1 MNHEY, CDR2 SVGEGT. The CDR3 consists of 14 residues.

This clonotype was picked up many times. J is TRBJ2-1 and V is TRBV12-3 or TRBV12-4; 9 positions agree with TRBD1. CDR3 length: 16 residues. The ends lost 5 bases at V and 4 bases at J; junction bases unmatched: 9. The CDR3 DNA reads as TGTGCCAGCAGTCCCAGAGGACAGGGGTCGTACAATGAGCAGTTCTTC. It specifies CASSPRGQGSYNEQFF.

This clonotype was seen at least ten times. This chain connects TRBV7-2 to TRBJ2-5; 7 positions agree with TRBD1. CDR1 SGHTA and CDR2 FQGNSA come from the germline V gene. The CDR3 is 16 residues long. Losses at the gene ends were 5 bases for V and 5 bases for J; bases not matched to a gene: 14. CDR3 sequence: CASSKLKGQSGETQYF. CDR3 sequence (DNA): TGTGCCAGCAGCAAACTGAAGGGACAGTCGGGGGAGACCCAGTACTTC.

This clonotype was recorded many times. V is TRBV27 and J is TRBJ2-7, with D uncertain. V was cut by 9 bases and J by 2 bases, with 11 bases left in between. Germline CDR1 and CDR2: MNHEY and SMNVEV (reference sequence). This CDR3 has 12 residues. Here the CDR3 DNA reads TGTGCCAGATACTTGGTTCCCTACGAGCAGTACTTC. Encoded protein: CARYLVPYEQYF.

In its sample, this clonotype was seen a few times. The V gene is TRBV20-1, the J gene TRBJ2-3; 9 nucleotides align to TRBD2. CDR3 length: 15 residues. Germline V lookup: CDR1 DFQATT, CDR2 SNEGSKA (reference sequence). V dropped 1 base and J dropped 5; count of bases not matched to a gene: 7. The CDR3 loop is CSARVPTSGVDTQYF. The CDR3 DNA is TGCAGTGCTAGAGTTCCGACTAGCGGAGTAGATACGCAGTATTTT.

This clonotype was recorded many times. The J gene is TRBJ2-1, the V gene TRBV28; no clear D gene. The CDR3 is 15 residues long. From germline, CDR1 is MDHEN and CDR2 SYDVKM. With 4 bases removed from V and 7 bases from J, the gap between germline ends came to 17 bases. The CDR3 DNA follows: TGTGCCAGCAGTTCCGTACCCCCGGCTGGGAATGAGCAGTTCTTC. This translates into CASSSVPPAGNEQFF.

This clonotype was seen at least ten times. The J gene is TRBJ2-5, the V gene TRBV7-9, with D hard to call. The germline gives CDR1 SEHNR, CDR2 FQNEAQ (reference sequence). The V end lost 5 bases, the J end lost 0 bases, and 4 bases lay between the germline ends. This CDR3 is 12 amino acids long. CDR3 sequence: CASSTNQETQYF. DNA of the CDR3: TGTGCCAGCAGCACCAACCAAGAGACCCAGTACTTC.

This clonotype was picked up a small number of times. This chain joins TRBV20-1 and TRBJ2-2; D might be TRBD2 (5 bases). The CDR3 contains 14 residues. Trimming took 2 bases from V and 0 from J, leaving 7 bases between them. Germline V gene lookup returns CDR1 DFQATT and CDR2 SNEGSKA (reference sequence). The CDR3 sequence is CSARRDTNTGELFF. The CDR3 DNA reads as TGCAGTGCTAGACGGGATACGAACACCGGGGAGCTGTTTTTT.

This clonotype was found a few times. V is TRBV18 and J is TRBJ1-1, with D possibly TRBD1 on 5 matching bases. The germline V gene has CDR1 KGHSH and CDR2 LQKENI. V was clipped by 2 bases and J by 3 bases, with 10 bases between them. The CDR3 sequence is 14 residues long. The DNA of the CDR3 is TGTGCCAGCTCACCAGGGGCAGGCCACACTGAAGCTTTCTTT. Encoded protein: CASSPGAGHTEAFF.

The chain recombines TRBV20-1 with TRBJ2-5, with 8 bases matching TRBD2. CDR3 size: 15 residues. V lost 0 bases to trimming and J lost 2 bases; unmatched junction nucleotides: 5. Germline V CDR1 and CDR2: DFQATT, SNEGSKA (reference sequence). In DNA, the CDR3 is TGCAGTGCTAGAGATATTAGCGGGATGCAAGAGACCCAGTACTTC. It yields the protein CSARDISGMQETQYF.

This clonotype was seen at least ten times. The chain recombines TRBV6-1 with TRBJ1-2, with D tentatively TRBD1 (5 bases). The CDR3 runs 14 residues. Germline CDR1 is MNHNS and CDR2 is SASEGT. V was cut by 6 bases and J by 5 bases, with 16 bases left in between. CDR3 amino acids: CASRQTTVGYGYTF. CDR3 DNA sequence: TGTGCCAGCAGGCAGACGACAGTCGGGTATGGCTACACCTTC.

Many counts were recorded for this clonotype. This chain links TRBV7-2 with TRBJ1-3, with a tentative D call TRBD1 (5 bases). This CDR3 region has 15 residues. Germline V lookup: CDR1 SGHTA, CDR2 FQGNSA. V lost 2 bases, J lost 2 bases, and 10 bases lay in between. The CDR3, as DNA: TGTGCCAGCAGCTTATTGGGGGACCCTGGAAACACCATATATTTT. This gives the protein CASSLLGDPGNTIYF.

This clonotype has only a few counts. The chain uses TRBV6-5 and TRBJ2-1; no definite D call. CDR1 is MNHEY and CDR2 is SVGAGI in the germline V gene. The CDR3 contains 14 residues. V shed 0 bases and J shed 4 bases, with 7 bases lying between them. The CDR3 here is CASSYSLPYNEQFF. As DNA, the CDR3 is TGTGCCAGCAGTTACTCGCTCCCTTACAATGAGCAGTTCTTC.

This rearrangement joins TRBV7-2 to TRBJ1-3, with D tentatively TRBD1 (6 bases). The germline gives CDR1 SGHTA, CDR2 FQGNSA. The CDR3 sequence is 19 residues long. Trimming removed 4 bases from V and 0 bases from J, with 22 bases in between. CDR3 in DNA: TGTGCCAGCAGCTCAGTATGGGGGCTGAGGGGCACCTCTGGAAACACCATATATTTT. The encoded protein is CASSSVWGLRGTSGNTIYF.

Only a few counts were recorded for this clonotype. The V and J genes are TRBV6-1 and TRBJ1-1; D gene ambiguous. Germline V CDR1 and CDR2: MNHNS, SASEGT. The CDR3 length is 11 residues. Trimming left V 9 bases short and J 3 bases short, with 8 bases between. The CDR3 sequence is CASMVYTEAFF. Written as DNA, the CDR3 is TGTGCCAGTATGGTATACACTGAAGCTTTCTTT.